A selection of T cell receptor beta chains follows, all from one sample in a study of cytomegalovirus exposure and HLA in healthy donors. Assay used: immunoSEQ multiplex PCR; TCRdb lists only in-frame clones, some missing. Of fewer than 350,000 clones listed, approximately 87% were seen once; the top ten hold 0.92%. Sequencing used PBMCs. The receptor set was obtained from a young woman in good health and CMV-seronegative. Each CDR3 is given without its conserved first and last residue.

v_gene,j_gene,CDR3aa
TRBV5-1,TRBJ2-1,ASSHTDRDEQF
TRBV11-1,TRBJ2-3,ASSFPTSGYTDTQY
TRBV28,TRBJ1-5,ASSSDRQNQPQH
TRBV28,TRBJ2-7,ASSPETKSYEQY
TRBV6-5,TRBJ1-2,ASSYGTPYGYT
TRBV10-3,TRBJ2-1,AISEWTVPSEYEQF
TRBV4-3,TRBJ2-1,ASSQERFNEQF
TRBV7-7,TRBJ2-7,ASSLGSGATYEQY
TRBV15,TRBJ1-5,ATRTGDQPQH
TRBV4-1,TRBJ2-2,ASSQDSANTGELF
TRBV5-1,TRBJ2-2,ASSFSRGNTGELF
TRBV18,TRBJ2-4,ASSLGGQGGRNIQY
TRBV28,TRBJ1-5,ASSSSREGASYNQPQH
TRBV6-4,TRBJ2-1,ASSRSSNNEQF
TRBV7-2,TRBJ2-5,ASSLGGGRETQY
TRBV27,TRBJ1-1,ASSLWGGAANTEAF
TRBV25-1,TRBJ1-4,ATSRGLATNEKLF